This TCR beta chain comes out of a study of T cells in Graves' hyperthyroidism and ophthalmopathy. Study-wide results and caveats: Ophthalmopathy and stable hyperthyroidism were separated by a 13 V-J model.

V dropped 6 bases and J dropped 5 bases, with 19 bases sitting between them. The CDR3 sequence is 15 residues long. The germline gives CDR1 DFQATT, CDR2 SNEGSKA (reference sequence). Amplified regions were TCR beta CDR3 sequences from RNA transcripts. Initially, a first-round RT-PCR of the TCR CDR3 employed the HTBI primer set. One entry per CDR3 protein, called by TCRdb with MiXCR from the multiplex PCR reads. The sample records 90,000 to 120,000 distinct CDR3 sequences, 16% being singletons. The table lists this clonotype with many counts. What it recognizes is unknown. The chain links TRBV20-1 to TRBJ2-2, with a weak D call TRBD2 (6 bases). This receptor was obtained from a woman aged 45-65 years with Graves' hyperthyroidism. Sequencing used blood. In DNA form, the CDR3 reads TGCAGTGCCCCCCGGGGGTACTCGAGGACCGGGGAGCTGTTTTTT. Translating it yields CSAPRGYSRTGELFF.